A selection of T cell receptor beta chains follows, all from one sample in a study of healthy donors' naive CD4 and CD8 T cells. TCRdb reprocessed the reads with MiXCR, giving one entry per CDR3 protein. The repertoire holds about 200,000 distinct CDR3 sequences, around three quarters seen once, with roughly 2.3% in the top ten. Sequencing was done on a sample of naive CD4+ and CD8+ T cells sorted from blood, pooled from several donors. The receptors originated from a pool of human donors in good health; the sample pools cells from several healthy donors. The CDR3 runs from the conserved cysteine through the conserved F or W. The D gene is left open where the match is weak. Clone size is given for some rows only: seen once, a few or many times, or a class if the clone is expanded.

J gene	V gene	clone size	D gene	CDR3 DNA	CDR3 protein
TRBJ2-7	TRBV10-3	-	TRBD1	TGTGCCATCAGTGGGACGAAGGACAGGACCGCCTACGAGCAGTACTTC	CAISGTKDRTAYEQYF
TRBJ2-1	TRBV29-1	few	-	TGCAGCGTCGGGATTAGCTCCTACAATGAGCAGTTCTTC	CSVGISSYNEQFF
TRBJ2-1	TRBV20-1	-	TRBD1	TGCAGTGCTAAGCTAGGGACAGGGCGGAATGAGCAGTTCTTC	CSAKLGTGRNEQFF
TRBJ1-2	TRBV5-5	once	-	TGTGCCAGCAGCTTGGCGCGGGAGTTCGGCTACACCTTC	CASSLAREFGYTF
TRBJ1-6	TRBV19	-	TRBD1	TGTGCCAGTAGTAAGGCACAGGGGGGAAGATCACCCCTCCACTTT	CASSKAQGGRSPLHF
TRBJ1-2	TRBV29-1	few	-	TGCAGCGTTGGGGGCATACTGACGGGTGGCTACACCTTC	CSVGGILTGGYTF
TRBJ1-1	TRBV19	few	TRBD1	TGTGCCAGTAGTATCGACAGGGGGCCGGGAACTGAAGCTTTCTTT	CASSIDRGPGTEAFF
TRBJ2-7	TRBV29-1	-	TRBD1	TGCAGCGTTGAGGGACAGAGCGGCTCCTCCTACGGGCAGTACTTC	CSVEGQSGSSYGQYF
TRBJ2-1	TRBV5-1	-	-	TGCGCCAGCAAGGTGGGCTCCTACAATGAGCAGTTCTTC	CASKVGSYNEQFF
TRBJ1-2	TRBV29-1	-	TRBD1	TGCAGCGTCGAGGGACAGGGTCGAGGCTATGGCTACACCTTC	CSVEGQGRGYGYTF
TRBJ2-1	TRBV5-6	few	-	TGTGCCAGCAGCTTGCCAGCGGCTAAACAGTTCTTC	CASSLPAAKQFF
TRBJ2-2	TRBV5-6	-	-	TGTGCCAGCAGCTTCCAGGGGACCACCGGGGAGCTGTTTTTT	CASSFQGTTGELFF
TRBJ2-5	TRBV6-5	-	-	TGTGCCAGCGGGAACCTCCAAGAGACCCAGTACTTC	CASGNLQETQYF
TRBJ1-1	TRBV6-5	few	TRBD1	TGTGCCAGCAGGACAATACTAGGACAGGGAGGGACTGAAGCTTTCTTT	CASRTILGQGGTEAFF
TRBJ2-7	TRBV15	-	TRBD2	TGTGCCACCAGCACCGGGAGGGCCGGTTCCTACGAGCAGTACTTC	CATSTGRAGSYEQYF
TRBJ1-1	TRBV30	few	TRBD1	TGTGCCTGGGCCGGGACAGGGTACGGTCCTGAAGCTTTCTTT	CAWAGTGYGPEAFF
TRBJ2-1	TRBV6-5	-	-	TGTGCCAGCCTGGACAGCTACAATGAGCAGTTCTTC	CASLDSYNEQFF
TRBJ1-2	TRBV6-5	-	-	TGTGCCAGCAGTTACTCGGTGCCCGGGGAGGGCTACACCTTC	CASSYSVPGEGYTF
TRBJ1-5	TRBV20-1	-	-	TGCAGTGCTAAAGAACAGGACTATAGCAATCAGCCCCAGCATTTT	CSAKEQDYSNQPQHF
TRBJ2-1	TRBV12-3/TRBV12-4	-	TRBD2	TGTGCCAGCAGCCAAACTAGCGGGCGATACAATGAGCAGTTCTTC	CASSQTSGRYNEQFF
TRBJ1-1	TRBV5-4	-	-	TGTGCCAGCAGCTATCCTCAGGGGCGGACAGCTTTCTTT	CASSYPQGRTAFF
TRBJ1-1	TRBV6-1	-	-	TGTGCCAGCAGCGAAACCGGGATTTACACTGAAGCTTTCTTT	CASSETGIYTEAFF
TRBJ2-7	TRBV12-3/TRBV12-4	few	-	TGTGCCAGCAGTTCCGGAGAAATTTACGAGCAGTACTTC	CASSSGEIYEQYF
TRBJ1-1	TRBV6-5	-	-	TGTGCCAGCAGTTACTCGACCTACACTGAAGCTTTCTTT	CASSYSTYTEAFF
TRBJ2-7	TRBV5-1	once	-	TGCGCCAGCAGCTTGTACGGGAGCTCCTACGAGCAGTACTTC	CASSLYGSSYEQYF
TRBJ1-1	TRBV25-1	-	TRBD1	TGTGCCAGCAGTTTCGACAGGGGCGCCTTGAACACTGAAGCTTTCTTT	CASSFDRGALNTEAFF
TRBJ2-7	TRBV5-6	once	TRBD1	TGTGCCAGCAGCTTCGGGACAGACTATCCCTACGAGCAGTACTTC	CASSFGTDYPYEQYF
TRBJ2-7	TRBV7-8	-	-	TGTGCCAGCAGCTTAGCGACGGGGGACGAGCAGTACTTC	CASSLATGDEQYF
TRBJ2-1	TRBV29-1	-	TRBD2	TGCAGCGTCCTAGCGGGAGCGTCCAATGAGCAGTTCTTC	CSVLAGASNEQFF
TRBJ2-3	TRBV5-5	-	TRBD2	TGTGCCAGCAGCTTGCATGCCCTAGCGGGGAATCCGCCTCGCACAGATACGCAGTATTTT	CASSLHALAGNPPRTDTQYF
TRBJ2-5	TRBV29-1	-	-	TGCAGCGTTGAAGGAAAGGGGGATCCAGAGACCCAGTACTTC	CSVEGKGDPETQYF
TRBJ2-1	TRBV10-3	-	TRBD2	TGTGCCATCAGTCTAGCGGAGCACTACAATGAGCAGTTCTTC	CAISLAEHYNEQFF
TRBJ2-7	TRBV19	once	-	TGTGCCAGTTCCGTTGCCGGATCGCATTACGAGCAGTACTTC	CASSVAGSHYEQYF
TRBJ2-1	TRBV29-1	once	-	TGCAGTATAGGCGCTTACAATGAGCAGTTCTTC	CSIGAYNEQFF
TRBJ2-2	TRBV6-6	-	-	TGTGCCAGCAGTTACTCGCAGGGATTCTCGAACACCGGGGAGCTGTTTTTT	CASSYSQGFSNTGELFF
TRBJ2-7	TRBV29-1	-	-	TGCAGCGTTGAAGATCTACTGTCGGAGAAGGGAACCTACGAGCAGTACTTC	CSVEDLLSEKGTYEQYF
TRBJ1-2	TRBV2	-	TRBD1	TGTGCCAGCAGTCCAAGGCGGGAAGCGGGACAGCGTTATGGCTACACCTTC	CASSPRREAGQRYGYTF
TRBJ2-7	TRBV6-5	once	-	TGTGCCAGCAGTTACTCGACAGAGGAGTACTTC	CASSYSTEEYF
TRBJ2-7	TRBV7-8	-	-	TGTGCCAGCAGCCACCCCATTAGCGGTTCCTACGAGCAGTACTTC	CASSHPISGSYEQYF
TRBJ2-7	TRBV29-1	few	-	TGCAGCGTTGCAGGCCTTGGGACCTACGAGCAGTACTTC	CSVAGLGTYEQYF
TRBJ1-6	TRBV6-1	-	-	TGTGCCAGCAGCCAGCGGGATTCACCCCTCCACTTT	CASSQRDSPLHF
TRBJ2-3	TRBV29-1	once	-	TGCAGCGCAGACGTCGCCGGGACCGTTACAGATACGCAGTATTTT	CSADVAGTVTDTQYF